A selection of T cell receptor beta chains follows, all from one sample in a study of T cell responses to AZD1222 COVID-19 vaccine. The table came from immunoSEQ multiplex PCR; TCRdb's copy has only in-frame clones and leaves some out. Of some 97,000 clones in the sample, 85% to 90% were seen once. The source was peripheral blood, collected on day 0 of AZD1222 vaccination. All receptors come from an adult in good health. CDR3s include the opening cysteine and the closing phenylalanine or tryptophan. The D gene is left open where the match is weak. Size values are once, few and many counts, or a class for expanded clones, and some rows have none.

cdr3_nt	cdr3_aa	j_call	clone_size	cdr3_length	d_call	v_call
TGCGCCAGCAGCTTGAAAGGGGGAAGAAGCTCTGGAAACACCATATATTTT	CASSLKGGRSSGNTIYF	TRBJ1-3	-	17	-	TRBV5-1
TGTGCCAGCAGACTCCTTTCCGGGACAGCGAGCGACGAGCAGTACTTC	CASRLLSGTASDEQYF	TRBJ2-7	-	16	TRBD1	TRBV2
TGCGCCAGCAGTGAGGGGGTAGCGGGGTTAGACGAGCAGTACTTC	CASSEGVAGLDEQYF	TRBJ2-7	once	15	TRBD2	TRBV10-2
TGTGCCAGTAGTATAGAGCCTGGGACAGGGATGGAGACCCAGTACTTC	CASSIEPGTGMETQYF	TRBJ2-5	-	16	TRBD1	TRBV19
TGCGCCAGCAGCTTGTCCCTAGCGGGAGCCAATGAGCAGTTCTTC	CASSLSLAGANEQFF	TRBJ2-1	-	15	TRBD2	TRBV5-1
TGTGCCAGCAGCTTGGCAGTCTTAGAGAATGAAAAACTGTTTTTT	CASSLAVLENEKLFF	TRBJ1-4	-	15	-	TRBV5-6
TGCGCCAGCAGCTTTGGGGGAGCAGGGGGCTACGAGCAGTACTTC	CASSFGGAGGYEQYF	TRBJ2-7	once	15	TRBD1	TRBV5-1
TGTGCCAGCAGCTTAGTCCTGAGCCCCTGGACCCAGTACTTC	CASSLVLSPWTQYF	TRBJ2-5	-	14	-	TRBV7-8
TGTGCCAGCTCACCCCCCGGGGCGGCAGATACGCAGTATTTT	CASSPPGAADTQYF	TRBJ2-3	-	14	-	TRBV18
TGTGCCAGCAGCCATAACAGGGTGGGAGGCTACACCTTC	CASSHNRVGGYTF	TRBJ1-2	once	13	-	TRBV3-1/TRBV3-2
TGCGCCAGCAGCTTAGGGACTTCACAAAGGAGGGAGACCCAGTACTTC	CASSLGTSQRRETQYF	TRBJ2-5	-	16	-	TRBV5-1
TGCGCCAGCAGTTGGGGACAGGGCTGGAACACTGAAGCTTTCTTT	CASSWGQGWNTEAFF	TRBJ1-1	once	15	TRBD1	TRBV10-2
TGTGCCAGCAGCCCCTTTGTTAGCACTGAAGCTTTCTTT	CASSPFVSTEAFF	TRBJ1-1	-	13	-	TRBV11-3
TGTGCCAGCAGGGGACAGGGGGATCAGCCCCAGCATTTT	CASRGQGDQPQHF	TRBJ1-5	-	13	TRBD1	TRBV6-5
TGTGCCAGCAGCCAAGGAGCCGGGACTCAAACAGATACGCAGTATTTT	CASSQGAGTQTDTQYF	TRBJ2-3	-	16	-	TRBV4-2
TGTGCCAGCAGCTTAGGCCCTGAGGGAGGACAAGCCAATCAGCCCCAGCATTTT	CASSLGPEGGQANQPQHF	TRBJ1-5	-	18	-	TRBV7-9
TGTGCCAGCAGCCAAGAGTGGACAGCTAGCACAGATACGCAGTATTTT	CASSQEWTASTDTQYF	TRBJ2-3	-	16	-	TRBV4-2
TGCGCCAGCAGCTTTACATCGGGGGAGCTGTTTTTT	CASSFTSGELFF	TRBJ2-2	few	12	-	TRBV5-1
TGTGCCAGCAGTCTGACTAGCTTAGTCACAGATACGCAGTATTTT	CASSLTSLVTDTQYF	TRBJ2-3	few	15	TRBD2	TRBV27
TGTGCCAGCAGTGTTTTAGGGGTAGGCCAGCCCCAGCATTTT	CASSVLGVGQPQHF	TRBJ1-5	-	14	-	TRBV2
TGCAGCGTTGGAGGGGGGAGCTACGAGCAGTACTTC	CSVGGGSYEQYF	TRBJ2-7	-	12	-	TRBV29-1
TGTGCCAGCAGCTTAGTTACAGGGACCACCTACGAGCAGTACTTC	CASSLVTGTTYEQYF	TRBJ2-7	-	15	-	TRBV7-9
TGTGCCAGCAGTTCCAAGGGCGGGGATAATTCACCCCTCCACTTT	CASSSKGGDNSPLHF	TRBJ1-6	-	15	-	TRBV9
TGTGCCAGCAGTTTAGTATCCCGGGGGGAGCAGTACTTC	CASSLVSRGEQYF	TRBJ2-7	-	13	-	TRBV27
TGTGCCATCAGTGAGTCGATTTATGAGCAGTTCTTC	CAISESIYEQFF	TRBJ2-1	-	12	-	TRBV10-3
TGTGCCAGCAGCTTATCCGGAGAGGCTTTCTTT	CASSLSGEAFF	TRBJ1-1	-	11	-	TRBV11-1
TGTGCCAGCAGCCAATCAGGGTTTGCTGGCTACACCTTC	CASSQSGFAGYTF	TRBJ1-2	few	13	-	TRBV3-1/TRBV3-2
TGTGCCAGCAGTGACGTTCCAACAGGGAGCGGCGCCGGGGAGCTGTTTTTT	CASSDVPTGSGAGELFF	TRBJ2-2	once	17	-	TRBV6-1
TGCGCCAGCAACAGAGACCGGGATTCACCCCTCCACTTT	CASNRDRDSPLHF	TRBJ1-6	-	13	-	TRBV5-1
TGTGCCTCCAGCGGGCGCCCGACCACCGGGGAGCTGTTTTTT	CASSGRPTTGELFF	TRBJ2-2	-	14	-	TRBV18
TGCAGCGTTGGGAGCAGGACAGGATACACCGGGGAGCTGTTTTTT	CSVGSRTGYTGELFF	TRBJ2-2	-	15	TRBD1	TRBV29-1
TGTGCCAGCAGCCAACATACCCCGGGACAGGGAGCTGGAAACACCATATATTTT	CASSQHTPGQGAGNTIYF	TRBJ1-3	-	18	TRBD1	TRBV3-1/TRBV3-2
TGTGCCAGCAGCTTCAGCACAGATACGCAGTATTTT	CASSFSTDTQYF	TRBJ2-3	-	12	-	TRBV9
TGTGCCAGCATTAGGGGGGAGAGGAGCAATCAGCCCCAGCATTTT	CASIRGERSNQPQHF	TRBJ1-5	-	15	-	TRBV6-1
TGTGCCAGCACTCGAGACAGGAGCGCCGGAAACACCATATATTTT	CASTRDRSAGNTIYF	TRBJ1-3	once	15	-	TRBV6-5
TGTGCCAGCACGCGGATTGGGACTGAAGCTTTCTTT	CASTRIGTEAFF	TRBJ1-1	-	12	-	TRBV6-6
TGTGCCAGCAGTGAATTGGGAGTCAGTTCTAGCACAGATACGCAGTATTTT	CASSELGVSSSTDTQYF	TRBJ2-3	-	17	-	TRBV2
TGTGCCAGCAGCTTGACAGGGGCCACAGATACGCAGTATTTT	CASSLTGATDTQYF	TRBJ2-3	-	14	TRBD1	TRBV5-5
TGTGCCAGCAGTGATGCGGGGCAGGGGGGAACTGAAGCTTTCTTT	CASSDAGQGGTEAFF	TRBJ1-1	-	15	TRBD1	TRBV25-1
TGTGCCAGCAGTTTACTAATGGGGGCGACTGGGGCCAACGTCCTGACTTTC	CASSLLMGATGANVLTF	TRBJ2-6	-	17	-	TRBV27
TGTGCCGGCAGCTTGGTGGTCCTTACCTACAATGAGCAGTTCTTC	CAGSLVVLTYNEQFF	TRBJ2-1	-	15	-	TRBV5-5
TGCGCCAGCAGTGACCGGCAGGGGAGTTCCTATGGCTACACCTTC	CASSDRQGSSYGYTF	TRBJ1-2	-	15	-	TRBV10-1
TGTGCCACCAGCACTCTAGCGGCCAACGAGCAGTTCTTC	CATSTLAANEQFF	TRBJ2-1	-	13	TRBD2	TRBV15
TGTGCCACCAGTGATTACCGGACGGGGGGGATGAGTGGCTACACCTTC	CATSDYRTGGMSGYTF	TRBJ1-2	-	16	-	TRBV24-1
TGTGCCAGCCGCTCTTCCCAAGAGACCCAGTACTTC	CASRSSQETQYF	TRBJ2-5	few	12	-	TRBV3-1/TRBV3-2
TGTGCCAGCAGCTTGTTGGGGCAGGGGGCGAAGGGCAATGAGCAGTTCTTC	CASSLLGQGAKGNEQFF	TRBJ2-1	-	17	TRBD1	TRBV7-3
TGTGCCAGCAGCCAGGACAGAAACTATGGCTACACCTTC	CASSQDRNYGYTF	TRBJ1-2	-	13	-	TRBV6-5
TGCGCCAGCAGCCAACCCGGGACAGGGCAACTCTACACCTTC	CASSQPGTGQLYTF	TRBJ1-2	-	14	TRBD1	TRBV4-1
TGTGCCAGTAGTATGACAGGGGGACCTGGGGCCAACGTCCTGACTTTC	CASSMTGGPGANVLTF	TRBJ2-6	-	16	TRBD1	TRBV19
TGTGCCAGCAGCAGACAGGGCAATAATGAAAAACTGTTTTTT	CASSRQGNNEKLFF	TRBJ1-4	once	14	TRBD1	TRBV7-6
TGTGCCTGGAGGGCTAGTTCCCGAGCTTTCTTT	CAWRASSRAFF	TRBJ1-1	-	11	-	TRBV30
TGTGCCAGCAGTCCACAGGGGGACGTAGACGAGCAGTACTTC	CASSPQGDVDEQYF	TRBJ2-7	once	14	TRBD1	TRBV2
TGTGCCAGCAGTTTCACAGGGGCTCAAGAGACCCAGTACTTC	CASSFTGAQETQYF	TRBJ2-5	-	14	TRBD1	TRBV27
TGTGCCAGCAGTCCCTGGGGACTATTAGCCAAAAACATTCAGTACTTC	CASSPWGLLAKNIQYF	TRBJ2-4	-	16	TRBD2	TRBV6-2/TRBV6-3
TGTGCCAGCAGCGAAGCGGCATACAATGAGCAGTTCTTC	CASSEAAYNEQFF	TRBJ2-1	once	13	-	TRBV3-1/TRBV3-2